These 2 T cell receptor beta chains came from one sample sequenced in a study of cytomegalovirus exposure and HLA in healthy donors. PCR was performed using 60 Vbeta and 13 Jbeta primers. Profiled with immunoSEQ multiplex PCR; TCRdb holds only in-frame clones, not every one. There are 90,000 to 100,000 clones in the sample; 81% occur only once, and more than 1.4% lies in the top ten. Material: PBMCs. The receptors originated from a middle-aged man in good health and CMV-seronegative.

The chain recombines TRBV9 with TRBJ1-6; a weak D match, TRBD1 (5 bases). Trimming took off 3 bases at V and 11 bases at J, with 12 bases between the two ends. Germline V CDR1 and CDR2: SGDLS, YYNGEE. CDR3 length equals 13 residues. The CDR3 sequence is CASSAGDVAPLHF. The CDR3 DNA reads as TGTGCCAGCAGCGCGGGGGACGTGGCACCCCTCCACTTT.

The genes are TRBV5-1 and TRBJ1-6, with D possibly TRBD1 on 6 matching bases. V lost 4 bases and J lost 13, with 15 bases in between. Germline assignment: CDR1 SGHRS and CDR2 YFSETQ. The CDR3 loop spans 13 amino acids. DNA of the CDR3: TGCGCCAGCAGCCTCGGACAGTTGTTGCCCCTCCACTTT. Translated, it gives CASSLGQLLPLHF.